These 10 T cell receptor beta chains originate from one sample sequenced in a study of blood T cell repertoires in COVID-19 (TCRdb year 2020). The library was built by means of the immunoSEQ multiplex PCR assay. TCRdb took this table from immuneACCESS and kept in-frame rearrangements with V and J called. Such tables lack part of the clones; where checked against another copy, unresolved V genes explain under half of the gap, and the rest is unexplained. The sample table records approximately 66,000 clones; about 73% of these occur just once. The biggest ten clones account for more than 20% of the sample. The sample comprised peripheral blood. These receptors were collected from a man in his fifties or sixties with acute or convalescent COVID-19.

The rearrangement uses TRBV14 and TRBJ1-4; D is perhaps TRBD1 (5 bases). The CDR3 runs 14 residues. The ends were cut back, 4 bases at V and 8 bases at J, with 14 bases in the middle. Germline CDR1 is SGHDN and CDR2 is FVKESK. Here the CDR3 reads CASSPRGGGEKLFF. As DNA, the CDR3 is TGTGCCAGCAGCCCACGGGGGGGAGGCGAAAAACTGTTTTTT.

The V gene is TRBV21-1, the J gene TRBJ2-7; TRBD1 is taken as the D call from the table, unchecked against the DNA. TRBV21-1 counts as a pseudogene. There are 14 residues in the CDR3. CDR3 sequence reads: CASSQDSLGGEQYV. In DNA form, the CDR3 reads TGTGCCAGCAGCCAGGACAGTTTAGGGGGCGAGCAGTACGTC.

The chain combines TRBV10-2 with TRBJ2-7, with a weak D call TRBD2 (6 bases). This CDR3 spans 12 amino acids. Germline CDR1 and CDR2: WSHSY and SAAADI. The germline V and J ends were trimmed by 2 bases and 7 bases, with 9 bases remaining between them. In nucleotides, the CDR3 is TGCGCCAGCAGTGAGGGGGGGAAAGAGCAGTACGTC. This sequence encodes CASSEGGKEQYV.

CDR3 in amino acids: CSSQKENYGYTF. The CDR3 DNA reads TGTAGTAGCCAGAAGGAAAACTATGGCTACACCTTC. The J gene is TRBJ1-2, the V gene TRBV5-6, with D hard to call. This CDR3 is 12 amino acids long. The germline CDR1 and CDR2 sequences are SGHDT and YYEEEE. Based on the CDR3 plus reference TRBV5-6 and TRBJ1-2, the full variable domain is DAGVTQSPTHLIKTRGQQVTLRCSPKSGHDTVSWYQQALGQGPQFIFQYYEEEERQRGNFPDRFSGHQFPNYSSELNVNALLLGDSALYLCSSQKENYGYTFGSGTRLTVV.

The rearrangement joins TRBV21-1 to TRBJ2-7; the D call in the table, TRBD1, was not verified against the DNA. TRBV21-1 is a pseudogene segment. The CDR3 loop spans 17 amino acids. Here the CDR3 reads CASRPKGATIDLYEQYV. CDR3 sequence (DNA): TGTGCCAGCAGACCGAAGGGGGCCACAATCGATTTATACGAGCAGTACGTC.

This sequence joins TRBV7-6 and TRBJ1-3; unclear D gene. This CDR3 has 16 amino acids. V gave up 5 bases and J gave up 2 bases, with 16 bases separating them. The germline CDR1 and CDR2 sequences are SGHVS and FNYEAQ. DNA of the CDR3: TGTGCCAGCAGCAACGACGGGGAAACGGCTGGAAACACCATATATTTT. Residues: CASSNDGETAGNTIYF.

The chain joins TRBV5-6 to TRBJ1-1, with a tentative D call TRBD1 (5 bases). CDR1 is SGHDT and CDR2 is YYEEEE in the germline V gene. The CDR3 has 15 amino acids. Deletions cut 0 bases from V and 5 bases from J, with 14 bases between. In DNA form, the CDR3 reads TGTGCCAGCAGCTTGGCCATGGGGGAGGGTACTGAAGCTTTCTTT. Residues: CASSLAMGEGTEAFF.

This clone was seen a few times. The chain joins TRBV3-1 (or the pseudogene TRBV3-2) to TRBJ2-2, with TRBD1 matching over 11 bases. Germline V gene lookup returns CDR1 LGHDT and CDR2 YNNKEL (reference sequence). V gave up 4 bases and J gave up 8 bases; unmatched junction bases: 6. The CDR3 has 15 amino acids. The CDR3 sequence: CASSRSRDRGGELFF. CDR3 in DNA: TGTGCCAGCAGCCGGTCCCGGGACAGGGGGGGGGAGCTGTTTTTT.

The chain carries TRBV19 and TRBJ1-2, with D maybe TRBD1 (5 bases). The CDR3 extends over 13 amino acids. V dropped 3 bases and J dropped 1 base, with 6 bases sitting between them. The V gene's germline CDR1 is LNHDA and CDR2 SQIVND (reference sequence). DNA of the CDR3: TGTGCCAGTAGTATGGACAATAACTATGGCTACACCTTC. The encoded protein is CASSMDNNYGYTF.

This sequence joins TRBV3-1 (or the pseudogene TRBV3-2) and TRBJ1-6; tentative D call: TRBD1 (5 bases). The germline V gene has CDR1 LGHDT and CDR2 YNNKEL (reference sequence). V was pared by 4 bases and J by 15 bases, with 10 bases between. The CDR3 length is 11 residues. The CDR3 region is CASSLDGGLHF. Written as DNA, the CDR3 is TGTGCCAGCAGCCTCGACGGGGGCCTCCACTTT.